Listed below are T cell receptor beta chains from one sample, sequenced in a study of blood T cell repertoires in COVID-19. Repertoires were generated with immunoSEQ multiplex PCR, while TCRdb's copy carries only in-frame clones and drops some. The table records about 120,000 clones, around 81% of them present only once. The sequenced sample was peripheral blood. These receptors came from a human donor in a cohort sampled during active COVID-19. The CDR3 runs from the conserved cysteine through the conserved F or W. The D gene is left open where the match is weak. Size is omitted from some rows. Given values are once, few, many or a class for expanded clones.

clone size: -; V gene: TRBV19; J gene: TRBJ2-7; D gene: -; CDR3 protein: CASSMSTREQYF; CDR3 DNA: TGTGCCAGTAGTATGAGTACGAGGGAGCAGTACTTC
clone size: once; V gene: TRBV28; J gene: TRBJ2-7; D gene: TRBD2; CDR3 protein: CASSGSGGGREQYF; CDR3 DNA: TGTGCCAGCAGTGGGAGCGGGGGTGGTAGAGAGCAGTACTTC
clone size: -; V gene: TRBV4-1; J gene: TRBJ2-7; D gene: -; CDR3 protein: CASSQLYRGGSYEQYF; CDR3 DNA: TGCGCCAGCAGCCAACTCTACAGAGGGGGATCCTACGAGCAGTACTTC
clone size: -; V gene: TRBV27; J gene: TRBJ2-7; D gene: -; CDR3 protein: CASSFLSSSYEQYF; CDR3 DNA: TGTGCCAGCAGTTTTCTCTCTAGTTCCTACGAGCAGTACTTC
clone size: once; V gene: TRBV3-1/TRBV3-2; J gene: TRBJ2-3; D gene: -; CDR3 protein: CASSLKLGSLGTDTQYF; CDR3 DNA: TGTGCCAGCAGCCTTAAGTTGGGGTCACTAGGGACAGATACGCAGTATTTT
clone size: -; V gene: TRBV5-5; J gene: TRBJ1-4; D gene: -; CDR3 protein: CASSLAPGHSREKLFF; CDR3 DNA: TGTGCCAGCAGCTTGGCCCCGGGACACTCTCGGGAAAAACTGTTTTTT
clone size: few; V gene: TRBV7-9; J gene: TRBJ2-6; D gene: -; CDR3 protein: CASSQGGFGANVLTF; CDR3 DNA: TGTGCCAGCAGCCAAGGAGGGTTTGGGGCCAACGTCCTGACTTTC
clone size: -; V gene: TRBV29-1; J gene: TRBJ1-2; D gene: TRBD1; CDR3 protein: CSVEPGQGAYYGYTF; CDR3 DNA: TGCAGCGTTGAGCCGGGACAGGGCGCCTACTATGGCTACACCTTC
clone size: -; V gene: TRBV28; J gene: TRBJ1-4; D gene: TRBD1; CDR3 protein: CASSSVDRVAEKLFF; CDR3 DNA: TGTGCCAGCAGTTCGGTTGACAGGGTAGCGGAAAAACTGTTTTTT
clone size: -; V gene: TRBV7-9; J gene: TRBJ1-3; D gene: TRBD1; CDR3 protein: CASSLVLGQAFFAGNTIYF; CDR3 DNA: TGTGCCAGCAGCTTAGTTCTGGGACAGGCCTTCTTCGCTGGAAACACCATATATTTT
clone size: -; V gene: TRBV6-6; J gene: TRBJ2-7; D gene: -; CDR3 protein: CASTPSSGGGHYEQYF; CDR3 DNA: TGTGCCAGCACCCCCTCGTCGGGCGGGGGACACTACGAGCAGTACTTC
clone size: few; V gene: TRBV29-1; J gene: TRBJ1-4; D gene: -; CDR3 protein: CSVDGVAGPNEKLFF; CDR3 DNA: TGCAGCGTTGACGGTGTGGCAGGCCCAAATGAAAAACTGTTTTTT
clone size: -; V gene: TRBV3-1/TRBV3-2; J gene: TRBJ2-6; D gene: -; CDR3 protein: CASRFGGANVLTF; CDR3 DNA: TGTGCCAGCAGATTTGGCGGAGCCAACGTCCTGACTTTC
clone size: -; V gene: TRBV7-2; J gene: TRBJ2-1; D gene: TRBD2; CDR3 protein: CASRQPLAGGWNEQFF; CDR3 DNA: TGTGCCAGCAGACAACCACTAGCGGGAGGTTGGAATGAGCAGTTCTTC
clone size: -; V gene: TRBV28; J gene: TRBJ2-1; D gene: -; CDR3 protein: CASSPLAAYYNEQFF; CDR3 DNA: TGTGCCAGCAGTCCACTAGCAGCCTACTACAATGAGCAGTTCTTC
clone size: -; V gene: TRBV24-1; J gene: TRBJ1-2; D gene: -; CDR3 protein: CATSDPNKQGEYGYTF; CDR3 DNA: TGTGCCACCAGTGATCCGAACAAACAGGGAGAATATGGCTACACCTTC
clone size: -; V gene: TRBV27; J gene: TRBJ1-2; D gene: -; CDR3 protein: CASSLGQRYGYTF; CDR3 DNA: TGTGCCAGCAGTTTGGGACAACGCTATGGCTACACCTTC
clone size: -; V gene: TRBV11-2; J gene: TRBJ1-4; D gene: -; CDR3 protein: CASSPVDGPTNEKLFF; CDR3 DNA: TGTGCCAGCAGCCCCGTAGATGGGCCAACTAATGAAAAACTGTTTTTT
clone size: few; V gene: TRBV4-1; J gene: TRBJ2-6; D gene: -; CDR3 protein: CASSQERQSSGANVLTF; CDR3 DNA: TGCGCCAGCAGCCAAGAGAGGCAGTCCTCTGGGGCCAACGTCCTGACTTTC
clone size: -; V gene: TRBV2; J gene: TRBJ1-2; D gene: -; CDR3 protein: CASSDLRNYGYTF; CDR3 DNA: TGTGCCAGCAGTGATCTACGGAACTATGGCTACACCTTC
clone size: -; V gene: TRBV5-5; J gene: TRBJ2-7; D gene: -; CDR3 protein: CASSSSTNNYEQYF; CDR3 DNA: TGTGCCAGCAGCTCCTCAACAAATAACTACGAGCAGTACTTC
clone size: -; V gene: TRBV5-4; J gene: TRBJ2-5; D gene: -; CDR3 protein: CASSFGTHKETQYF; CDR3 DNA: TGTGCCAGCAGCTTCGGGACACATAAAGAGACCCAGTACTTC
clone size: -; V gene: TRBV7-6; J gene: TRBJ2-7; D gene: TRBD2; CDR3 protein: CASSRLAGGYEQYF; CDR3 DNA: TGTGCCAGCAGCCGACTAGCGGGAGGGTACGAGCAGTACTTC